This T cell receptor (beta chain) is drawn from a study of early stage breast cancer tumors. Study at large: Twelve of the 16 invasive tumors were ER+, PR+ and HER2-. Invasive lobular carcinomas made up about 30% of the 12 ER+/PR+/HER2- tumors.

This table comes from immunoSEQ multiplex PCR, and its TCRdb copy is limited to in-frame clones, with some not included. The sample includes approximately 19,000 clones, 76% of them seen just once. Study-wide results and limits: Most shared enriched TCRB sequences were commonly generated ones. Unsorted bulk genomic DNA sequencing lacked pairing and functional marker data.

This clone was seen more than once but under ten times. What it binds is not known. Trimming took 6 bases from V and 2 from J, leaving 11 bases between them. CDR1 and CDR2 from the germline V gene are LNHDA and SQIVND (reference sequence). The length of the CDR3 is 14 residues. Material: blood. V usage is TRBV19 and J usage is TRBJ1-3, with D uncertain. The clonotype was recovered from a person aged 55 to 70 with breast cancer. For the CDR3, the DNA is TGTGCCAGTAGGACTACAGAGACTGGAAACACCATATATTTT. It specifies CASRTTETGNTIYF.